The clone carrying this T cell receptor beta chain was observed a few times. The antigen is unknown. These data are taken from a study of identical twins. Findings of the study overall: Zero-insertion findings could be partly confounded by invariant cells (MAIT and iNKT cells).

Template switching added a universal primer binding site, and final cDNA carried unique molecular identifiers. TCRdb reprocessed the 5' RACE reads via MiXCR and lists one record per CDR3 protein. Of a few hundred thousand distinct CDR3 sequences listed, 7.5% to 10% were seen once; the top ten hold 3%. These same records also appear under a second study, on yellow fever vaccine responses in identical twins.

This receptor was identified in a woman under 30 in good health. Sequencing was carried out using PBMCs.

The CDR3: CASLVYSGANVLTF. The DNA for the CDR3 is TGTGCCAGCTTAGTTTACTCTGGGGCCAACGTCCTGACTTTC. The rearrangement links TRBV7-2 to TRBJ2-6; D is undetermined. The CDR3 is 14 amino acids. Germline V lookup: CDR1 SGHTA, CDR2 FQGNSA. The V and J ends lost 8 bases and 0 bases respectively, with 8 bases between them.